This T cell receptor beta chain was identified during a study of Ad26.COV2.S vaccination and SARS-CoV-2 variants. The repertoire was sequenced with immunoSEQ multiplex PCR; TCRdb's copy has only in-frame clones and lacks some. In the table there are over 300,000 clones, roughly 85% of which are singletons. Treatment of the sample: 19 received Ad26.COV2.S at low or high dose, single or two shots; about five received placebo; per-sample allocation not given. Material that was analyzed had been drawn on day 63 after the first vaccine or placebo injection. A few counts support this clone. This TCR was recovered from a person between 18 and 65 years old who received the Ad26.COV2.S COVID-19 vaccine or a placebo. Material: peripheral blood, obtained in a trial of Ad26.COV2.S vaccine versus placebo.

CDR3 nucleotide sequence: TGTGCCAGCAGCCCCTGGGACTCTACGGGAAACACCATATATTTT. Encoded protein: CASSPWDSTGNTIYF. V usage is TRBV9 and J usage is TRBJ1-3, with D tentatively TRBD1 (5 bases). V dropped 4 bases and J dropped 4 bases, with 15 bases sitting between them. Germline V gene sequence: CDR1 SGDLS, CDR2 YYNGEE. This CDR3 has 15 amino acids.